The clone carrying this T cell receptor (beta chain) was recorded at least ten times. Its cognate antigen is unknown. This entry is derived from a study of T cells in Graves' hyperthyroidism and ophthalmopathy. Whole-study findings and limits: Ophthalmopathy and stable hyperthyroidism were told apart by a 13 V-J model. The model anticipated ophthalmopathy a median around six months pre-onset.

TCR beta CDR3 regions were amplified from RNA transcripts. The HTBI set primed first-round TCR CDR3 RT-PCR. TCRdb reprocessed the multiplex PCR reads via MiXCR and lists one record per CDR3 protein. Among 300,000 to 500,000 distinct CDR3 sequences listed, roughly 13% were seen once. Researchers barred patients who had uncontrolled infection, other autoimmune disease, pregnancy or lactation. Source material for PBMCs was roughly 10 ml fresh peripheral blood. The receptor was derived from a man aged 45 to 65 with Graves' ophthalmopathy. The specimen was blood.

The CDR3 nucleotides read TGCAGTGCTAGCGCTACAGGCACTAACTATGGCTACACCTTC. This encodes CSASATGTNYGYTF. The chain is built from TRBV20-1 and TRBJ1-2; D may be TRBD1 (5 bases). With 3 bases removed from V and 0 bases from J, the gap between germline ends came to 11 bases. The germline V gene has CDR1 DFQATT and CDR2 SNEGSKA (reference sequence). The CDR3 totals 14 residues.